This T cell receptor beta chain was captured by sequencing in a study of response to subunit inactivated influenza vaccine listed by TCRdb under 2018. Study-wide context: Deep quantitative T cell receptor repertoire profiling was used in the study to track responses to a trivalent subunit inactivated influenza vaccine.

Results and caveats for the whole study, not just this receptor: The authors suggested that each seasonal influenza vaccination may recruit only a limited number of new T cells.

Library method: RT-PCR. The reads were generated on an Illumina HiSeq 2500. In-frame beta chains were kept once TCRdb had trimmed the public reads at Q25 with fastp and called clones with MiXCR. Each entry merges the rows of one CDR3 protein and shows their most common DNA and genes. The sample has about half a million distinct CDR3 sequences on record, around 25% of them singletons. The leading ten clones occupy 1.9% of the sample. Worth noting for this clonotype: Its antigen specificity is not known. It has no much larger one-base neighbor in the sample; base qualities were not kept.

Cut back by 3 bases and 5 bases, the V and J ends lie 11 bases apart. CDR1 and CDR2, per the germline V gene, are SGHRS and YFSETQ. Inclusive of the bounding cysteine and phenylalanine, the CDR3 is 13 residues long. The only DNA kept is the CDR3, 39 bases in frame from the first base. The rearranged chain carries TRBV5-1 and TRBJ1-1; the D gene is unclear. The specimen was CD4+ T cells sorted from PBMCs, collected 5 days after vaccination. This TCR came from a man aged 45-65 years who received an inactivated influenza vaccine. Donor details come from another sample of the same person, matched by shared clones. The CDR3 region has the sequence CASSSNLRTEAFF. Read as DNA, the sequence is TGCGCCAGCAGCTCAAACCTTAGGACTGAAGCTTTCTTT.